The rows below give T cell receptor beta chains drawn from one sample of a study of blood T cell repertoires in COVID-19. TCRdb's table, derived via immunoSEQ multiplex PCR, lists solely in-frame clones and lacks some. In the table there are over 200,000 clones, 90% to 95% of which are singletons. Specimen: peripheral blood. These receptors were collected from a man aged 60 to 75 with COVID-19, enrolled during active disease. Both conserved end residues are part of each CDR3. Fields, in order: clone size, V gene, J gene, D gene, CDR3 protein, CDR3 DNA. D genes are given only for firm matches. Clone size is given for some rows only: seen once, a few or many times, or a class if the clone is expanded.

abundance: -
v_gene: TRBV4-1
j_gene: TRBJ2-7
d_gene: -
CDR3aa: CASSQDQGYYEQYF
CDR3nt: TGCGCCAGCAGCCAAGACCAGGGGTACTACGAGCAGTACTTC

abundance: -
v_gene: TRBV2
j_gene: TRBJ1-2
d_gene: -
CDR3aa: CASSDSTGLRPYGYTF
CDR3nt: TGTGCCAGCAGTGACAGTACAGGGTTAAGGCCCTATGGCTACACCTTC

abundance: -
v_gene: TRBV6-6
j_gene: TRBJ1-2
d_gene: TRBD1
CDR3aa: CASVPTGALLVGYTF
CDR3nt: TGTGCCAGCGTTCCGACAGGGGCCCTTTTAGTAGGCTACACCTTC

abundance: -
v_gene: TRBV19
j_gene: TRBJ2-1
d_gene: -
CDR3aa: CASSPRLAPFSEQFF
CDR3nt: TGTGCCAGTAGTCCCCGCCTAGCTCCCTTTAGTGAGCAGTTCTTC

abundance: -
v_gene: TRBV21-1
j_gene: TRBJ2-1
d_gene: -
CDR3aa: CASSKRRDYPYNEQFF
CDR3nt: TGTGCCAGCAGCAAAAGACGGGACTATCCATACAATGAGCAGTTCTTC

abundance: once
v_gene: TRBV5-4
j_gene: TRBJ2-2
d_gene: TRBD2
CDR3aa: CASSRTSANTGELFF
CDR3nt: TGTGCCAGCAGCCGGACTAGCGCGAACACCGGGGAGCTGTTTTTT

abundance: once
v_gene: TRBV11-2
j_gene: TRBJ2-3
d_gene: -
CDR3aa: CASSPPGRTDRQYF
CDR3nt: TGTGCCAGCAGCCCGCCCGGACGGACAGATAGGCAGTATTTT

abundance: once
v_gene: TRBV27
j_gene: TRBJ1-3
d_gene: TRBD1
CDR3aa: CASSSDPGGGGNTIYF
CDR3nt: TGTGCCAGCAGTTCCGACCCAGGGGGCGGTGGAAACACCATATATTTT

abundance: -
v_gene: TRBV12-3/TRBV12-4
j_gene: TRBJ1-1
d_gene: -
CDR3aa: CASIKNTEAFF
CDR3nt: TGTGCCAGCATCAAAAACACTGAAGCTTTCTTT

abundance: -
v_gene: TRBV19
j_gene: TRBJ2-7
d_gene: -
CDR3aa: CASSLGQYYEQYF
CDR3nt: TGTGCCAGTAGTCTAGGACAGTACTACGAGCAGTACTTC

abundance: -
v_gene: TRBV18
j_gene: TRBJ2-1
d_gene: TRBD1
CDR3aa: CASSEGFVGTGGDEQFF
CDR3nt: TGTGCCAGCTCAGAGGGCTTTGTCGGGACAGGGGGCGATGAGCAGTTCTTC

abundance: -
v_gene: TRBV7-9
j_gene: TRBJ2-3
d_gene: -
CDR3aa: CASSLGGPTTDTQYF
CDR3nt: TGTGCCAGCAGCTTAGGTGGCCCAACCACAGATACGCAGTATTTT

abundance: -
v_gene: TRBV28
j_gene: TRBJ2-7
d_gene: -
CDR3aa: CASSLTGAYEQYF
CDR3nt: TGTGCCAGCAGTTTAACAGGAGCCTACGAGCAGTACTTC

abundance: -
v_gene: TRBV28
j_gene: TRBJ2-7
d_gene: TRBD2
CDR3aa: CASRLRGLAYEQYF
CDR3nt: TGTGCCAGCAGATTGAGGGGACTAGCCTACGAGCAGTACTTC

abundance: -
v_gene: TRBV2
j_gene: TRBJ1-6
d_gene: TRBD1
CDR3aa: CASSVGQGYSPLHF
CDR3nt: TGTGCCAGCAGTGTGGGACAGGGTTATTCACCCCTCCACTTT

abundance: -
v_gene: TRBV5-1
j_gene: TRBJ2-1
d_gene: -
CDR3aa: CASSPAASFNEQFF
CDR3nt: TGCGCCAGCAGCCCGGCGGCTAGCTTCAATGAGCAGTTCTTC

abundance: -
v_gene: TRBV27
j_gene: TRBJ1-5
d_gene: TRBD1
CDR3aa: CASRQGPHQPQHF
CDR3nt: TGTGCCAGCAGACAGGGGCCCCACCAGCCCCAGCATTTT

abundance: -
v_gene: TRBV30
j_gene: TRBJ2-7
d_gene: TRBD1
CDR3aa: CAWSETGDWWRQYF
CDR3nt: TGTGCCTGGAGTGAAACAGGGGATTGGTGGCGGCAGTACTTC

abundance: -
v_gene: TRBV5-1
j_gene: TRBJ1-1
d_gene: TRBD1
CDR3aa: CASSSGANRGNTEAFF
CDR3nt: TGCGCCAGCAGTTCGGGAGCCAACAGGGGGAACACTGAAGCTTTCTTT

abundance: -
v_gene: TRBV7-9
j_gene: TRBJ2-3
d_gene: TRBD2
CDR3aa: CASILAASTDTQYF
CDR3nt: TGTGCCAGCATCCTAGCGGCTAGCACAGATACGCAGTATTTT

abundance: -
v_gene: TRBV28
j_gene: TRBJ2-7
d_gene: -
CDR3aa: CASSFRGYEQYF
CDR3nt: TGTGCCAGCAGTTTTCGGGGGTACGAGCAGTACTTC

abundance: -
v_gene: TRBV10-1
j_gene: TRBJ2-7
d_gene: -
CDR3aa: CASSESWTANPALYEQYF
CDR3nt: TGCGCCAGCAGTGAGTCGTGGACAGCCAACCCAGCCCTCTACGAGCAGTACTTC

abundance: -
v_gene: TRBV3-1/TRBV3-2
j_gene: TRBJ2-1
d_gene: TRBD1
CDR3aa: CASSPSGTGAFNEQFF
CDR3nt: TGTGCCAGCAGCCCTTCCGGGACAGGGGCGTTCAATGAGCAGTTCTTC

abundance: -
v_gene: TRBV27
j_gene: TRBJ2-6
d_gene: -
CDR3aa: CASSLEGVPGANVLTF
CDR3nt: TGTGCCAGCAGTTTGGAAGGGGTGCCTGGGGCCAACGTCCTGACTTTC

abundance: -
v_gene: TRBV28
j_gene: TRBJ2-1
d_gene: TRBD2
CDR3aa: CASSLSGSSYNEQFF
CDR3nt: TGTGCCAGCAGTCTTAGCGGGAGCTCCTACAATGAGCAGTTCTTC

abundance: -
v_gene: TRBV4-2
j_gene: TRBJ1-2
d_gene: -
CDR3aa: CASSNGGYGYTF
CDR3nt: TGTGCCAGCAGCAACGGGGGTTATGGCTACACCTTC

abundance: -
v_gene: TRBV5-6
j_gene: TRBJ1-2
d_gene: TRBD1
CDR3aa: CASSLAQGGGYTF
CDR3nt: TGTGCCAGCAGCTTGGCTCAGGGGGGCGGCTACACCTTC

abundance: -
v_gene: TRBV7-2
j_gene: TRBJ2-7
d_gene: TRBD2
CDR3aa: CASSKRLAGFGVLGEQYF
CDR3nt: TGTGCCAGCAGCAAGAGACTAGCGGGATTCGGCGTCCTAGGAGAGCAGTACTTC

abundance: -
v_gene: TRBV19
j_gene: TRBJ2-7
d_gene: TRBD2
CDR3aa: CASSTGGYEQYF
CDR3nt: TGTGCCAGTAGTACGGGGGGCTACGAGCAGTACTTC

abundance: -
v_gene: TRBV6-5
j_gene: TRBJ1-5
d_gene: -
CDR3aa: CASRMGGSQPQHF
CDR3nt: TGTGCCAGCAGAATGGGGGGTAGTCAGCCCCAGCATTTT

abundance: -
v_gene: TRBV4-1
j_gene: TRBJ1-1
d_gene: -
CDR3aa: CASSQVGGLSGNTEAFF
CDR3nt: TGCGCCAGCAGCCAAGTTGGAGGGCTGAGTGGAAACACTGAAGCTTTCTTT

abundance: -
v_gene: TRBV15
j_gene: TRBJ2-7
d_gene: -
CDR3aa: CATSVGSRTLSYEQYF
CDR3nt: TGTGCCACCAGCGTAGGAAGCCGGACTCTCTCCTACGAGCAGTACTTC

abundance: -
v_gene: TRBV5-6
j_gene: TRBJ1-5
d_gene: -
CDR3aa: CASSFAEARPQHF
CDR3nt: TGTGCCAGCAGCTTTGCCGAAGCTCGGCCCCAGCATTTT

abundance: -
v_gene: TRBV7-2
j_gene: TRBJ2-5
d_gene: TRBD2
CDR3aa: CASSLGGGTGFVETQYF
CDR3nt: TGTGCCAGCAGCTTAGGGGGGGGGACGGGATTCGTAGAGACCCAGTACTTC

abundance: -
v_gene: TRBV5-1
j_gene: TRBJ1-3
d_gene: -
CDR3aa: CASSLTGSGNTIYF
CDR3nt: TGCGCCAGCAGCTTGACGGGGTCTGGAAACACCATATATTTT

abundance: -
v_gene: TRBV19
j_gene: TRBJ1-5
d_gene: TRBD1
CDR3aa: CASSIGTGSNQPQHF
CDR3nt: TGTGCCAGTAGTATCGGGACAGGTAGCAATCAGCCCCAGCATTTT

abundance: -
v_gene: TRBV6-1
j_gene: TRBJ2-3
d_gene: TRBD2
CDR3aa: CASSGGTSGKVDTQYF
CDR3nt: TGTGCCAGCAGTGGAGGGACTAGCGGGAAGGTAGATACGCAGTATTTT

abundance: -
v_gene: TRBV5-1
j_gene: TRBJ1-2
d_gene: TRBD1
CDR3aa: CASSSGTDYGYTF
CDR3nt: TGCGCCAGCAGCTCAGGGACAGACTATGGCTACACCTTC

abundance: -
v_gene: TRBV30
j_gene: TRBJ1-2
d_gene: -
CDR3aa: CAWSVGGANSYGYTF
CDR3nt: TGTGCCTGGAGTGTAGGGGGGGCAAACAGCTATGGCTACACCTTC

abundance: -
v_gene: TRBV4-1
j_gene: TRBJ1-6
d_gene: -
CDR3aa: CASSPPARSPGSPLHF
CDR3nt: TGCGCCAGCAGCCCGCCCGCCCGGTCGCCGGGTTCACCCCTCCACTTT

abundance: -
v_gene: TRBV5-6
j_gene: TRBJ2-3
d_gene: -
CDR3aa: CASSLGLARADTQYF
CDR3nt: TGTGCCAGCAGCTTGGGTCTGGCTCGGGCAGATACGCAGTATTTT

abundance: -
v_gene: TRBV7-9
j_gene: TRBJ2-4
d_gene: -
CDR3aa: CASSAGTSRNIQYF
CDR3nt: TGTGCCAGCAGCGCCGGGACATCAAGAAACATTCAGTACTTC

abundance: -
v_gene: TRBV19
j_gene: TRBJ1-5
d_gene: -
CDR3aa: CASSPLGRYSNQPQHF
CDR3nt: TGTGCCAGTAGTCCCTTGGGGCGGTATAGCAATCAGCCCCAGCATTTT

abundance: -
v_gene: TRBV19
j_gene: TRBJ1-2
d_gene: -
CDR3aa: CASSARAGGYTF
CDR3nt: TGTGCCAGTAGTGCCAGGGCTGGGGGCTACACCTTC

abundance: -
v_gene: TRBV5-4
j_gene: TRBJ1-2
d_gene: -
CDR3aa: CASSLGTEIYGYTF
CDR3nt: TGTGCCAGCAGCTTGGGGACAGAGATCTATGGCTACACCTTC

abundance: -
v_gene: TRBV11-3
j_gene: TRBJ1-2
d_gene: -
CDR3aa: CASSFTDEYGYTF
CDR3nt: TGTGCCAGCAGCTTCACAGACGAATATGGCTACACCTTC

abundance: -
v_gene: TRBV7-9
j_gene: TRBJ2-7
d_gene: TRBD2
CDR3aa: CASSLALAGGRDEQYF
CDR3nt: TGTGCCAGCAGCTTAGCGCTAGCGGGGGGGCGAGACGAGCAGTACTTC

abundance: once
v_gene: TRBV27
j_gene: TRBJ2-7
d_gene: -
CDR3aa: CASSLSHSYEQYF
CDR3nt: TGTGCCAGCAGTTTATCCCACTCCTACGAGCAGTACTTC

abundance: -
v_gene: TRBV5-1
j_gene: TRBJ2-7
d_gene: TRBD1
CDR3aa: CASSAIQGAEYEQYF
CDR3nt: TGCGCCAGCAGCGCAATACAGGGGGCAGAGTACGAGCAGTACTTC

abundance: once
v_gene: TRBV3-1/TRBV3-2
j_gene: TRBJ1-3
d_gene: TRBD1
CDR3aa: CASTRQGAGNTIYF
CDR3nt: TGTGCCAGCACACGACAGGGAGCTGGAAACACCATATATTTT

abundance: -
v_gene: TRBV7-3
j_gene: TRBJ2-2
d_gene: -
CDR3aa: CASSPRGGELFF
CDR3nt: TGTGCCAGCAGTCCTCGGGGCGGGGAGCTGTTTTTT

abundance: -
v_gene: TRBV2
j_gene: TRBJ2-3
d_gene: TRBD2
CDR3aa: CASNLAGGADTQYF
CDR3nt: TGTGCCAGCAATCTAGCGGGGGGGGCAGATACGCAGTATTTT

abundance: -
v_gene: TRBV28
j_gene: TRBJ1-3
d_gene: -
CDR3aa: CASRTDRIRNTIYF
CDR3nt: TGTGCCAGCAGGACTGACAGGATCCGTAACACCATATATTTT

abundance: -
v_gene: TRBV10-1
j_gene: TRBJ1-3
d_gene: TRBD1
CDR3aa: CASSDRQGDFGNTIYF
CDR3nt: TGCGCCAGCAGTGATCGACAGGGGGATTTTGGAAACACCATATATTTT

abundance: once
v_gene: TRBV27
j_gene: TRBJ2-5
d_gene: TRBD2
CDR3aa: CASSLLPPGLALGQETQYF
CDR3nt: TGTGCCAGCAGTTTATTACCACCGGGACTAGCTTTGGGGCAAGAGACCCAGTACTTC

abundance: -
v_gene: TRBV7-2
j_gene: TRBJ1-5
d_gene: -
CDR3aa: CASSLTAAGNQPQHF
CDR3nt: TGTGCCAGCAGCTTAACGGCAGCGGGCAATCAGCCCCAGCATTTT

abundance: few
v_gene: TRBV7-3
j_gene: TRBJ2-2
d_gene: TRBD2
CDR3aa: CASSSLPGSGRGDTGELFF
CDR3nt: TGTGCCAGCAGCTCCCTCCCAGGTAGCGGGAGGGGGGACACCGGGGAGCTGTTTTTT

abundance: -
v_gene: TRBV5-1
j_gene: TRBJ1-2
d_gene: -
CDR3aa: CASSLDRPGNGYTF
CDR3nt: TGCGCCAGCAGCTTGGATAGGCCAGGGAATGGCTACACCTTC